The clone carrying this T cell receptor beta chain was observed many times. The data were taken from a study of identical twins. Germline V gene sequence: CDR1 SGHRS, CDR2 YFSETQ. V lost 5 bases, J lost 5 bases, and 13 bases lay in between. The CDR3 has 14 residues. Unique molecular identifiers were present on the cDNA, which also gained a universal primer site by template switching. From the 5' RACE reads, TCRdb called clonotypes with MiXCR, one entry per CDR3 protein. The table records roughly 290,000 distinct CDR3 sequences, under 9% of them present only once. The data also belong to a second study, concerning yellow fever vaccine responses in identical twins. That source adds: In identical twins, vaccine T cell responses appeared partly shared and partly individual.

The sample consisted of memory (CD45RO+) T cells sorted from blood. The clonotype originates from a woman aged 18-30 years in good health. The J gene is TRBJ2-2, the V gene TRBV5-1, with D possibly matching TRBD1 (5 bases). CDR3 loop: CASRETESTGELFF. CDR3 DNA sequence: TGCGCCAGCAGAGAGACAGAGAGTACCGGGGAGCTGTTTTTT.